Below are 15 T cell receptor beta chains sequenced from a single sample in a study of blood T cell repertoires in COVID-19. Repertoires were generated with immunoSEQ multiplex PCR, while TCRdb's copy carries only in-frame clones and drops some. The sample carries 80,000 to 100,000 clones, 80% recorded once. Material: peripheral blood. All receptors come from a woman in her seventies with acute or convalescent COVID-19.

The chain combines TRBV28 with TRBJ2-7, with D possibly being TRBD2 (5 bases). Germline loops: CDR1 MDHEN, CDR2 SYDVKM. The V and J ends lost 10 bases and 2 bases respectively, with 21 bases between them. The CDR3 contains 15 residues. The CDR3 sequence: CATKEPGMATYEQYF. The CDR3 DNA follows: TGTGCCACTAAAGAACCGGGAATGGCCACCTACGAGCAGTACTTC.

This sequence joins TRBV7-2 and TRBJ2-1, with 14 bases matching TRBD2. The germline gives CDR1 SGHTA, CDR2 FQGNSA. V lost 5 bases to trimming and J lost 4 bases; unmatched junction nucleotides: 7. There are 17 residues in the CDR3. CDR3 in amino acids: CASSPTSGGAVYNEQFF. In DNA, the CDR3 is TGTGCCAGCAGCCCGACTAGCGGGGGGGCGGTGTACAATGAGCAGTTCTTC.

The V call is TRBV12-5, the J call TRBJ2-3; 10 bases match TRBD2. Germline CDR1 is LGHNT and CDR2 is FRNRAP. The CDR3 spans 17 residues. With V trimmed by 6 bases and J by 4 bases, 13 bases remained unmatched. In DNA, the CDR3 is TGTGCTAGTGGCCCTGGTAGCGGGGGGAGAGATGCAGATACGCAGTATTTT. It codes for CASGPGSGGRDADTQYF.

The chain links TRBV19 to TRBJ1-1; 9 bases line up with TRBD1. The CDR3 sequence is 15 residues long. Germline V gene sequence: CDR1 LNHDA, CDR2 SQIVND (reference sequence). Trimming took 4 bases from V and 3 from J; bases not matched to a gene: 6. This chain's CDR3 is CASSKGTGFDTEAFF. The CDR3 DNA reads TGTGCCAGTAGTAAGGGGACAGGGTTTGACACTGAAGCTTTCTTT.

CDR3 sequence: CASSGRDRGFNSNQPQHF. The CDR3 region has the DNA TGTGCCAGTAGTGGCCGGGACAGGGGCTTCAATAGCAATCAGCCCCAGCATTTT. The chain links TRBV19 to TRBJ1-5; TRBD1 aligns across 10 bases. The CDR3 is 18 amino acids. Germline lookup yields CDR1 LNHDA and CDR2 SQIVND (reference sequence). After removal of 5 bases from V and 0 bases from J, the junction contained 10 bases not matched to a gene.

V and J are TRBV7-8 and TRBJ2-7; 7 nucleotides align to TRBD1. The CDR3 is 15 residues long. The J segment lost 3 bases and the V segment lost 4 bases, leaving 9 bases of the junction unmatched. Germline V lookup: CDR1 SGHVS, CDR2 FQNEAQ. CDR3 DNA: TGTGCCAGCAGCTCCCCACAGGGGAATCACTACGAGCAGTACTTC. This gives the protein CASSSPQGNHYEQYF.

The CDR3: CASVGAGELFF. In nucleotides, the CDR3 is TGTGCCAGTGTCGGAGCCGGGGAGCTGTTTTTT. J is TRBJ2-2 and V is TRBV19, with no clear D. Germline loops: CDR1 LNHDA, CDR2 SQIVND (reference sequence). V gave up 8 bases and J gave up 6 bases, with 7 bases separating them. The length of the CDR3 is 11 residues. Combining the CDR3 with reference TRBV19 and TRBJ2-2 gives the whole variable domain DGGITQSPKYLFRKEGQNVTLSCEQNLNHDAMYWYRQDPGQGLRLIYYSQIVNDFQKGDIAEGYSVSREKKESFPLTVTSAQKNPTAFYLCASVGAGELFFGEGSRLTVL.

This chain uses TRBV9 with TRBJ2-1; tentatively, D is TRBD2 (7 bases). The CDR3 sequence is 15 residues long. The germline V and J ends were trimmed by 4 bases and 4 bases, with 15 bases remaining between them. CDR1 is SGDLS and CDR2 is YYNGEE in the germline V gene. The CDR3 DNA sequence: TGTGCCAGCAGCCAAGGGAGGGGGACTTACAATGAGCAGTTCTTC. It codes for CASSQGRGTYNEQFF.

This chain uses TRBV30 with TRBJ2-7; weak D call: TRBD1 (5 bases). V dropped 1 base and J dropped 6 bases, with 10 bases sitting between them. This CDR3 is built from 12 residues. CDR1 and CDR2 (germline): GTSNPN, SVGIG (reference sequence). CDR3 nucleotide sequence: TGTGCCTGGAGTGGTCCAGGGCTCGAGCAGTACTTC. It yields the protein CAWSGPGLEQYF.

The rearrangement uses TRBV14 and TRBJ2-2; the D gene is possibly TRBD1 (6 bases). The germline V and J ends were trimmed by 3 bases and 6 bases, with 14 bases remaining between them. The germline CDR1 and CDR2 sequences are SGHDN and FVKESK. CDR3 length equals 15 residues. The CDR3 region has the DNA TGTGCCAGCAGCCACGCAGGGGCGGTGGCCGGGGAGCTGTTTTTT. Protein product: CASSHAGAVAGELFF. Full variable domain (rest looked up from reference TRBV14 and TRBJ2-2): EAGVTQFPSHSVIEKGQTVTLRCDPISGHDNLYWYRRVMGKEIKFLLHFVKESKQDESGMPNNRFLAERTGGTYSTLKVQPAELEDSGVYFCASSHAGAVAGELFFGEGSRLTVL.

In DNA form, the CDR3 reads TGTGCCAGCAGCTCACTAGCCGCCGGGGAGCTGTTTTTT. It encodes CASSSLAAGELFF. The V gene is TRBV5-4, the J gene TRBJ2-2; tentatively, D is TRBD2 (6 bases). Germline values: CDR1 SGHNT, CDR2 YYREEE (reference sequence). This CDR3 contains 13 residues. V shed 3 bases and J shed 6 bases, with 9 bases lying between them.

V usage is TRBV30 and J usage is TRBJ1-4; D is undetermined. CDR1 is GTSNPN, CDR2 SVGIG, per germline (reference sequence). The CDR3 runs 13 residues. V was trimmed by 3 bases and J by 8 bases, leaving 13 bases between them. This chain's CDR3 is CAWSELRGEKLFF. CDR3 nucleotides: TGTGCCTGGAGCGAGCTAAGAGGGGAAAAACTGTTTTTT.

The chain combines TRBV5-6 with TRBJ2-7, with TRBD1 identical over 9 bases. Germline V CDR1 and CDR2: SGHDT, YYEEEE. Trimming at V came to 4 bases and at J to 3 bases, leaving 2 bases not matched to a gene. The CDR3 loop spans 13 amino acids. CDR3 amino acids: CASSRDRDYEQYF. CDR3 DNA sequence: TGTGCCAGCAGCCGGGACAGGGACTACGAGCAGTACTTC.

The genes are TRBV6-5 and TRBJ1-2, with D perhaps TRBD1 (6 bases). The ends were cut back, 5 bases at V and 4 bases at J, with 14 bases in the middle. Looked up from germline, CDR1 is MNHEY and CDR2 is SVGAGI. CDR3 size: 14 residues. CDR3 DNA: TGTGCCAGCAGTCCAAGACAGGCCTCCTATGGCTACACCTTC. Translation gives CASSPRQASYGYTF.

The chain combines TRBV15 with TRBJ1-2; 8 bases map to TRBD1. The CDR3 is 17 amino acids. Germline lookup yields CDR1 LNHNV and CDR2 YYDKDF (reference sequence). Trimming removed 0 bases from V and 2 bases from J; junction bases left unmatched: 8. The CDR3 region has the DNA TGTGCCACCAGCAGAGATCGAGAGGCAGGGGGCAACTATGGCTACACCTTC. The encoded protein is CATSRDREAGGNYGYTF.